Given below is one TCR beta chain in context. Its antigen remains unknown. This entry belongs to a study of radiotherapy plus CTLA-4 blockade in lung cancer. Study at large: In approximately 17% of patients, objective responses were seen; around 31% had disease control. Findings of the study overall: How blood T cell clones changed early, along with interferon-beta, reportedly forecast response best. Expansion in blood of tumor-derived TCR clones was seen after radiotherapy plus ipilimumab.

Here immunoSEQ multiplex PCR was the method, and the copy in TCRdb shows in-frame clones only, minus some. The sample shows roughly 32,000 clones, around 70% of them seen only once. Chemo-refractory metastatic non-small-cell lung cancer patients were treated with focal radiation plus CTLA-4 blockade with ipilimumab. V was pared by 5 bases and J by 8 bases, with 14 bases between. The CDR3 runs 13 residues. Germline V gene sequence: CDR1 MNHEY, CDR2 SVGAGI. V gene TRBV6-5 combines with J gene TRBJ2-3, with D possibly being TRBD2 (5 bases). This specimen was peripheral blood, taken from a patient treated with radiotherapy plus ipilimumab. The receptor comes from a human donor with non-small cell lung cancer who had stable disease on radiotherapy plus ipilimumab. In DNA form, the CDR3 reads TGTGCCAGCAGTCAACGGAAACGGGGTACGCAGTATTTT. Its translation is CASSQRKRGTQYF.